This T cell receptor beta chain appears in the sequencing data of a study of control samples from healthy donors and cancer patients. This CDR3 spans 13 amino acids. V was clipped by 5 bases and J by 7 bases, with 15 bases between them. CDR1 is SGHTA, CDR2 FQGNSA, per germline. Sequencing was performed with immunoSEQ multiplex PCR; in TCRdb, only in-frame clones are kept and a portion is missing. Among about 71,000 clones listed, about 90% were seen once. V usage is TRBV7-2 and J usage is TRBJ2-7; tentatively, D is TRBD1 (5 bases). This receptor was identified in a man aged 60 to 69 with lung cancer. The specimen sequenced was PBMCs. The CDR3: CASSPRRAGEQYF. Written as DNA, the CDR3 is TGTGCCAGCAGCCCCCGGAGAGCAGGGGAGCAGTACTTC.